The entry below gives a single TCR beta chain sequence along with its context. With 0 bases removed from V and 2 bases from J, the gap between germline ends came to 5 bases. CDR3 length: 13 residues. The germline gives CDR1 MNHNS, CDR2 SASEGT. The source of the sample is a study of blood T cell repertoires in COVID-19. Background on the study: Acute-phase and convalescent COVID-19 samples originated in the United States, Italy and Spain. From T cells, B-cell-depleted T cells, or PBMCs came the material, which was cDNA or gDNA.

Under the authors' procedure: Counts of nucleated cells, estimated from reference gene primer amplification, were obtained. Profiling relied on immunoSEQ multiplex PCR, and the TCRdb table lists in-frame clones only, not all of them. V, J and clone size reflect that table, while D and trimming were determined from the DNA. The table has some 170,000 clones, approximately 81% seen once. The clonotype comes from a man aged 35-49 years with acute or convalescent COVID-19. J is TRBJ2-7 and V is TRBV6-1; D remains ambiguous. The sequencing sample was made of peripheral blood. In nucleotides, the CDR3 is TGTGCCAGCAGTGAAGCTGGCCCCTACGAGCAGTACTTC. Its translation: CASSEAGPYEQYF.